Listed below are T cell receptor beta chains from one sample, sequenced in a study of cytomegalovirus exposure and HLA in healthy donors. TCRdb's table, derived via immunoSEQ multiplex PCR, lists solely in-frame clones and lacks some. This sample carries around 230,000 clones, roughly 73% of them seen once, and the ten largest clones take 0.45% to 0.5%. What was sequenced was PBMCs. These receptor sequences come from a boy aged 10-17 years in good health and CMV-seronegative. CDR3s include the opening cysteine and the closing phenylalanine or tryptophan. A D gene is named only where the DNA matches it firmly. Expanded clones are given a class, and other clones once, few, many or no size at all.

clone_size: NA
v_call: TRBV15
d_call: TRBD1
j_call: TRBJ1-2
cdr3_nt: TGTGCCACCAGCGGAGACAGGGGGCTCGACTATGGCTACACCTTC
cdr3_aa: CATSGDRGLDYGYTF

clone_size: NA
v_call: TRBV7-9
d_call: TRBD2
j_call: TRBJ2-1
cdr3_nt: TGTGCCAGCAGCTTAGGTCCCTTGCGGGGGATTTACAATGAGCAGTTCTTC
cdr3_aa: CASSLGPLRGIYNEQFF

clone_size: once
v_call: TRBV7-6
d_call: TRBD1
j_call: TRBJ1-3
cdr3_nt: TGTGCCAGCAGCTTGGGGACAGATGTTTTCGGAAACACCATATATTTT
cdr3_aa: CASSLGTDVFGNTIYF

clone_size: NA
v_call: TRBV15
d_call: NA
j_call: TRBJ2-3
cdr3_nt: TGTGCCACCAGCAGAGATCAGAGCACAGATACGCAGTATTTT
cdr3_aa: CATSRDQSTDTQYF

clone_size: NA
v_call: TRBV29-1
d_call: NA
j_call: TRBJ2-1
cdr3_nt: TGCAGCCGGGACATGTCCCCACAGTTCTTC
cdr3_aa: CSRDMSPQFF

clone_size: NA
v_call: TRBV6-1
d_call: NA
j_call: TRBJ2-2
cdr3_nt: TGTGCCAGCAGTGAAATAATCGCGAACACCGGGGAGCTGTTTTTT
cdr3_aa: CASSEIIANTGELFF

clone_size: NA
v_call: TRBV7-2
d_call: NA
j_call: TRBJ1-2
cdr3_nt: TGTGCCAGCAGCTTAGTCACAGGCCCCTATGGCTACACCTTC
cdr3_aa: CASSLVTGPYGYTF

clone_size: few
v_call: TRBV20-1
d_call: NA
j_call: TRBJ2-1
cdr3_nt: TGCAGTGCTAGAGATAGAGTGGAGTTCTTC
cdr3_aa: CSARDRVEFF

clone_size: NA
v_call: TRBV6-5
d_call: NA
j_call: TRBJ1-4
cdr3_nt: TGTGCCAGCACCGGGGGTAATGAAAAACTGTTTTTT
cdr3_aa: CASTGGNEKLFF

clone_size: NA
v_call: TRBV5-6
d_call: TRBD1
j_call: TRBJ1-2
cdr3_nt: TGTGCCAGCAGCCTACTCAGGGGGCGCAGGTATGGCTACACCTTC
cdr3_aa: CASSLLRGRRYGYTF

clone_size: few
v_call: TRBV5-4
d_call: TRBD2
j_call: TRBJ2-3
cdr3_nt: TGTGCCAGCAGTCCGACTAGCGGGACTACAGATACGCAGTATTTT
cdr3_aa: CASSPTSGTTDTQYF

clone_size: NA
v_call: TRBV18
d_call: NA
j_call: TRBJ2-7
cdr3_nt: TGTGCCAGCTCACCACCGGCAGCCTACGAGCAGTACTTC
cdr3_aa: CASSPPAAYEQYF

clone_size: NA
v_call: TRBV6-4
d_call: NA
j_call: TRBJ2-1
cdr3_nt: TGTGCCAGCAGTATCATGGGGGCTGGCTACAATGAGCAGTTCTTC
cdr3_aa: CASSIMGAGYNEQFF

clone_size: NA
v_call: TRBV7-9
d_call: NA
j_call: TRBJ1-4
cdr3_nt: TGTGCCAGCAGCCCCCGAGTACGCGCTAATGAAAAACTGTTTTTT
cdr3_aa: CASSPRVRANEKLFF

clone_size: NA
v_call: TRBV2
d_call: TRBD1
j_call: TRBJ1-1
cdr3_nt: TGTGCCAGCAGCTCAACCGACAGGGTTGGCACTGAAGCTTTCTTT
cdr3_aa: CASSSTDRVGTEAFF

clone_size: NA
v_call: TRBV2
d_call: NA
j_call: TRBJ2-1
cdr3_nt: TGTGCCAGCAAGGAGGAGGCTTCCTACAATGAGCAGTTCTTC
cdr3_aa: CASKEEASYNEQFF

clone_size: NA
v_call: TRBV7-9
d_call: NA
j_call: TRBJ2-5
cdr3_nt: TGTGCCAGCAGCTTAGAGATAAAGGTCGCCCAAGCGCACCAAGAGACCCAGTACTTC
cdr3_aa: CASSLEIKVAQAHQETQYF

clone_size: NA
v_call: TRBV15
d_call: NA
j_call: TRBJ2-1
cdr3_nt: TGTGCCACGGGTGGGGCGAGCTCCTACAATGAGCAGTTCTTC
cdr3_aa: CATGGASSYNEQFF

clone_size: once
v_call: TRBV28
d_call: NA
j_call: TRBJ1-3
cdr3_nt: TGTGCCAGCAGTTTACCACAGAGAAGCGGAAACACCATATATTTT
cdr3_aa: CASSLPQRSGNTIYF

clone_size: NA
v_call: TRBV5-1
d_call: NA
j_call: TRBJ1-3
cdr3_nt: TGCGCCAGCAGCTTGAGCGGGGGTATCCGGGTCCCGGGAAACACCATATATTTT
cdr3_aa: CASSLSGGIRVPGNTIYF

clone_size: NA
v_call: TRBV30
d_call: NA
j_call: TRBJ1-5
cdr3_nt: TGTGCCGGCGGGCAGGGGCTTAATCAGCCCCAGCATTTT
cdr3_aa: CAGGQGLNQPQHF

clone_size: NA
v_call: TRBV27
d_call: NA
j_call: TRBJ2-7
cdr3_nt: TGTGCCAGCAGCCGAAGAGGAAACCCCTACGAGCAGTACTTC
cdr3_aa: CASSRRGNPYEQYF

clone_size: NA
v_call: TRBV14
d_call: TRBD1
j_call: TRBJ2-7
cdr3_nt: TGTGCCAGCAGACCCGGGACAGGGTCCGAGCAGTACTTC
cdr3_aa: CASRPGTGSEQYF

clone_size: few
v_call: TRBV7-9
d_call: NA
j_call: TRBJ2-7
cdr3_nt: TGTGCCAGCAGCATCGGACTGCGAACCGACAGGTGGGCCTACGAGCAGTACTTC
cdr3_aa: CASSIGLRTDRWAYEQYF

clone_size: NA
v_call: TRBV30
d_call: TRBD1
j_call: TRBJ1-1
cdr3_nt: TGTGCCTGGGGACAGGGGGCTAGGCACACTGAAGCTTTCTTT
cdr3_aa: CAWGQGARHTEAFF

clone_size: NA
v_call: TRBV6-5
d_call: NA
j_call: TRBJ1-5
cdr3_nt: TGTGCCAGCAGTTCCCCGACGGGGCCCCAGCATTTT
cdr3_aa: CASSSPTGPQHF

clone_size: once
v_call: TRBV4-1
d_call: TRBD1
j_call: TRBJ2-7
cdr3_nt: TGCGCCAGCAGCTGGGACAGGGGCGACGAGCAGTACTTC
cdr3_aa: CASSWDRGDEQYF

clone_size: NA
v_call: TRBV6-1
d_call: TRBD1
j_call: TRBJ2-1
cdr3_nt: TGTGCCAGCAGTGAATTGGGGACAGGGGATAATGAGCAGTTCTTC
cdr3_aa: CASSELGTGDNEQFF

clone_size: NA
v_call: TRBV10-3
d_call: NA
j_call: TRBJ2-7
cdr3_nt: TGTGCCATCCGTTCCGGTACAGGGACCTACGAGCAGTACTTC
cdr3_aa: CAIRSGTGTYEQYF

clone_size: NA
v_call: TRBV6-1
d_call: NA
j_call: TRBJ1-4
cdr3_nt: TGTGCCAGCAGTGAGCTTCACTTCAGGGACTATAATGAAAAACTGTTTTTT
cdr3_aa: CASSELHFRDYNEKLFF

clone_size: NA
v_call: TRBV11-3
d_call: NA
j_call: TRBJ2-3
cdr3_nt: TGTGCCAGCAGCCCTGGACTAAACGCGCAGTATTTT
cdr3_aa: CASSPGLNAQYF

clone_size: NA
v_call: TRBV15
d_call: NA
j_call: TRBJ1-5
cdr3_nt: TGTGCCACCCGACAGCACTCCAATCAGCCCCAGCATTTT
cdr3_aa: CATRQHSNQPQHF

clone_size: NA
v_call: TRBV9
d_call: NA
j_call: TRBJ2-7
cdr3_nt: TGTGCCAGCAGCGTGGGGGGGGACACCTACGAGCAGTACTTC
cdr3_aa: CASSVGGDTYEQYF

clone_size: NA
v_call: TRBV6-6
d_call: TRBD2
j_call: TRBJ2-3
cdr3_nt: TGTGCCAGCAGTTCATCGGGGGGGACAAACACAGATACGCAGTATTTT
cdr3_aa: CASSSSGGTNTDTQYF

clone_size: NA
v_call: TRBV15
d_call: TRBD1
j_call: TRBJ2-1
cdr3_nt: TGTGCCACCAGCAGAGGACAGGGATCGGTAGGTGAGCAGTTCTTC
cdr3_aa: CATSRGQGSVGEQFF

clone_size: NA
v_call: TRBV11-2
d_call: NA
j_call: TRBJ1-2
cdr3_nt: TGTGCCAGCAGCTTAGGAACCAGGACTTATGGCTACACCTTC
cdr3_aa: CASSLGTRTYGYTF

clone_size: NA
v_call: TRBV11-3
d_call: NA
j_call: TRBJ2-2
cdr3_nt: TGTGCCAGCAGCTCACCGGGACTCTATCGCGGGGAGCTGTTTTTT
cdr3_aa: CASSSPGLYRGELFF

clone_size: NA
v_call: TRBV7-3
d_call: NA
j_call: TRBJ2-1
cdr3_nt: TGTGCCAGCAGTCCTACGTACTCCGAATACAATGAGCAGTTCTTC
cdr3_aa: CASSPTYSEYNEQFF

clone_size: NA
v_call: TRBV7-2
d_call: TRBD2
j_call: TRBJ2-7
cdr3_nt: TGTGCCAGCAGCTTAGGTCGAGCGGGAGTGGAAGGCGAGCAGTACTTC
cdr3_aa: CASSLGRAGVEGEQYF

clone_size: NA
v_call: TRBV10-3
d_call: TRBD2
j_call: TRBJ2-5
cdr3_nt: TGTGCCATCAGTGGAGGAGGGAGGGGCGAAGAGACCCAGTACTTC
cdr3_aa: CAISGGGRGEETQYF

clone_size: NA
v_call: TRBV6-6
d_call: NA
j_call: TRBJ1-1
cdr3_nt: TGTGCCAGCAGTTACACCGTTGGGGGGACCGCTGAAGCTTTCTTT
cdr3_aa: CASSYTVGGTAEAFF

clone_size: NA
v_call: TRBV21-1
d_call: NA
j_call: TRBJ1-5
cdr3_nt: TGTGCCAGCAGCAACACCCAGGGGCCAGCGGATCAGCCCCAGCATTTT
cdr3_aa: CASSNTQGPADQPQHF

clone_size: once
v_call: TRBV5-6
d_call: TRBD1
j_call: TRBJ1-6
cdr3_nt: TGTGCCAGCAGCTTCGGGACAGGTCCCTATAATTCACCCCTCCACTTT
cdr3_aa: CASSFGTGPYNSPLHF

clone_size: NA
v_call: TRBV2
d_call: NA
j_call: TRBJ1-1
cdr3_nt: TGTGCCAGCAGCATCACTTGGGGGGACACTGAAGCTTTCTTT
cdr3_aa: CASSITWGDTEAFF

clone_size: NA
v_call: TRBV6-5
d_call: TRBD1
j_call: TRBJ1-4
cdr3_nt: TGTGCCAGCCAAAAACAGGGGGTGGCCGAAAAACTGTTTTTT
cdr3_aa: CASQKQGVAEKLFF

clone_size: NA
v_call: TRBV5-1
d_call: NA
j_call: TRBJ1-1
cdr3_nt: TGCGCCAGCTCCCGACCGGCCTACAGGGTTAGGGACACTGAAGCTTTCTTT
cdr3_aa: CASSRPAYRVRDTEAFF

clone_size: NA
v_call: TRBV2
d_call: NA
j_call: TRBJ2-1
cdr3_nt: TGTGCCAGCAGTGAAGGCGGAACCTACAATGAGCAGTTCTTC
cdr3_aa: CASSEGGTYNEQFF

clone_size: NA
v_call: TRBV11-2
d_call: NA
j_call: TRBJ2-7
cdr3_nt: TGTGCCAGCAGCTTAGACCGCGCGGTCGAGCAGTACTTC
cdr3_aa: CASSLDRAVEQYF

clone_size: NA
v_call: TRBV4-1
d_call: NA
j_call: TRBJ1-1
cdr3_nt: TGCGCCAGCAGCCACAGGGCTGGGAAGGAAGCTTTCTTT
cdr3_aa: CASSHRAGKEAFF

clone_size: few
v_call: TRBV6-4
d_call: NA
j_call: TRBJ2-1
cdr3_nt: TGTGCCAGCAGTGACTCAAAGCGGTTAGGTGAGCAGTTCTTC
cdr3_aa: CASSDSKRLGEQFF

clone_size: NA
v_call: TRBV5-4
d_call: TRBD1
j_call: TRBJ2-7
cdr3_nt: TGTGCCAGCAGTCCTCCCGGGACAGGGGGCTACGAGCAGTACTTC
cdr3_aa: CASSPPGTGGYEQYF

clone_size: NA
v_call: TRBV5-1
d_call: NA
j_call: TRBJ1-4
cdr3_nt: TGCGCCAGCAGCTTGGCCGGGGGATACAGGTCTAATGAAAAACTGTTTTTT
cdr3_aa: CASSLAGGYRSNEKLFF

clone_size: few
v_call: TRBV5-5
d_call: TRBD1
j_call: TRBJ1-1
cdr3_nt: TGTGCCAGCAGCGTAACCGGGACAGGGAGTAACACTGAAGCTTTCTTT
cdr3_aa: CASSVTGTGSNTEAFF

clone_size: NA
v_call: TRBV2
d_call: NA
j_call: TRBJ2-3
cdr3_nt: TGTGCCAGCAGTGAATTCGTGCGCGGGTCGGTGGATACGCAGTATTTT
cdr3_aa: CASSEFVRGSVDTQYF

clone_size: few
v_call: TRBV14
d_call: NA
j_call: TRBJ1-2
cdr3_nt: TGTGCCAGCAGGCAGGGACAATTCGATGGCTACACCTTC
cdr3_aa: CASRQGQFDGYTF